The 30 T cell receptor beta chains below all came from one sample that was sequenced in a study of cytomegalovirus exposure and HLA in healthy donors. Assay: immunoSEQ multiplex PCR; the TCRdb copy retains only in-frame clones and omits some. The repertoire has 200,000 or so clones, around 84% of them found once; the top ten carry 6% to 9%. What was sequenced was PBMCs. The receptor source for this set is a man aged 18-30 years in good health and CMV-seropositive.

The chain uses TRBV6-1 and TRBJ1-1, with D unresolved. The CDR3 extends over 11 amino acids. V lost 6 bases, J lost 4 bases, and 6 bases lay in between. Germline V gene lookup returns CDR1 MNHNS and CDR2 SASEGT. CDR3 nucleotide sequence: TGTGCCAGCAGGGAGAGCACTGAAGCTTTCTTT. As protein: CASRESTEAFF.

The chain recombines TRBV28 with TRBJ1-5; TRBD1 aligns across 9 bases. Trimming at V came to 5 bases and at J to 4 bases, leaving 9 bases not matched to a gene. CDR1 is MDHEN, CDR2 SYDVKM, per germline. The CDR3 has 16 residues. The CDR3 here is CASSGHLGQGNQPQHF. The CDR3 DNA reads TGTGCCAGCAGTGGACACCTGGGACAGGGAAATCAGCCCCAGCATTTT.

CDR3 loop: CASSFGGLTVNEQFF. DNA of the CDR3: TGTGCCAGCAGCTTTGGGGGACTAACAGTCAATGAGCAGTTCTTC. The genes are TRBV5-6 and TRBJ2-1, with TRBD2 identical over 7 bases. After removal of 2 bases from V and 6 bases from J, the junction contained 8 bases not matched to a gene. The CDR3 loop spans 15 amino acids. Looked up from germline, CDR1 is SGHDT and CDR2 is YYEEEE.

This chain uses TRBV29-1 with TRBJ1-4; a possible D gene is TRBD1 (5 bases). Germline CDR1 reads SQVTM; CDR2 reads ANQGSEA. This CDR3 comprises 13 residues. Trimming stripped 7 bases from V and 5 bases from J, with 14 bases between. CDR3 protein: CSAGGAANEKLFF. CDR3 nucleotides: TGCAGCGCTGGAGGGGCAGCCAATGAAAAACTGTTTTTT.

This rearrangement joins TRBV7-9 to TRBJ1-2, with unresolved D. The CDR3 is made up of 17 amino acids. Trimming removed 2 bases from V and 4 bases from J, with 20 bases in between. CDR1 is SEHNR, CDR2 FQNEAQ, per germline (reference sequence). The CDR3 region has the DNA TGTGCCAGCAGCTTAAATAATCAAGACTTAGTGATCTATGGCTACACCTTC. It encodes CASSLNNQDLVIYGYTF. Combining the CDR3 with reference TRBV7-9 and TRBJ1-2 gives the whole variable domain DTGVSQNPRHKITKRGQNVTFRCDPISEHNRLYWYRQTLGQGPEFLTYFQNEAQLEKSRLLSDRFSAERPKGSFSTLEIQRTEQGDSAMYLCASSLNNQDLVIYGYTFGSGTRLTVV.

This clone is a singleton in its sample. The gene calls are TRBV13 and TRBJ2-1, with 8 bases identical to TRBD1. The germline V gene encodes CDR1 PRHDT and CDR2 FYEKMQ (reference sequence). The CDR3 consists of 15 residues. With V trimmed by 6 bases and J by 2 bases, 6 bases remained unmatched. CDR3: CASRSDRGTYNEQFF. DNA for the CDR3: TGTGCCAGCAGGTCTGACAGGGGTACCTACAATGAGCAGTTCTTC.

The rearrangement uses TRBV7-3 and TRBJ1-1; D is ambiguous. The CDR3 has 13 amino acids. V was cut by 0 bases and J by 10 bases, with 12 bases left in between. Germline CDR1 is SGHTA and CDR2 is FQGTGA. The CDR3 is CASSLTFDIGAFF. The CDR3 nucleotides read TGTGCCAGCAGCTTAACATTCGACATCGGAGCTTTCTTT.

The chain couples TRBV28 to TRBJ2-1; 13 bases agree with TRBD2. V dropped 6 bases and J dropped 9; count of bases not matched to a gene: 8. Per the germline V gene, CDR1 is MDHEN and CDR2 is SYDVKM. The CDR3 has 15 amino acids. The CDR3 region is CASRDGLAGVVEQFF. In DNA, the CDR3 is TGTGCCAGCAGGGATGGACTAGCGGGAGTCGTTGAGCAGTTCTTC.

V is TRBV9 and J is TRBJ2-7, with 8 bases aligning to TRBD2. Unmatched junction bases numbered 3, after V lost 2 bases and J lost 2 bases. This CDR3 is 14 amino acids long. Germline loops: CDR1 SGDLS, CDR2 YYNGEE. The CDR3 DNA reads TGTGCCAGCAGCGTCACTAGCGGAACCTACGAGCAGTACTTC. Its protein is CASSVTSGTYEQYF.

The V gene is TRBV4-1, the J gene TRBJ2-2, with TRBD2 as a possible D gene (6 bases). CDR1 is MGHRA and CDR2 is YSYEKL in the germline V gene. Trimming stripped 2 bases from V and 2 bases from J, with 18 bases between. The CDR3 is 18 amino acids. The DNA of the CDR3 is TGCGCCAGCAGCCAACTGGTCCGGGACTGGCCCAACACCGGGGAGCTGTTTTTT. This gives the protein CASSQLVRDWPNTGELFF.

The V call is TRBV4-3, the J call TRBJ2-7, with a tentative D call TRBD2 (7 bases). This CDR3 spans 14 amino acids. CDR1 LGHNA and CDR2 YSLEER come from the germline V gene. V was cut by 0 bases and J by 6 bases, with 12 bases left in between. The CDR3 loop reads CASSQEGGASEQYF. In DNA, the CDR3 is TGCGCCAGCAGCCAAGAGGGGGGGGCTAGCGAGCAGTACTTC.

The chain joins TRBV29-1 to TRBJ2-3; TRBD1 agrees at 8 bases. Germline values: CDR1 SQVTM, CDR2 ANQGSEA. The junction had 4 bases not matched to a gene; V was cut back by 7 bases and J by 1 base. The CDR3 has 13 residues. CDR3 bases: TGCAGCGGGAAGGGACAGGGCACAGATACGCAGTATTTT. Protein: CSGKGQGTDTQYF.

In its sample, this clone was seen a few times. This sequence joins TRBV9 and TRBJ1-2; D not certain. Germline V gives CDR1 SGDLS, CDR2 YYNGEE. CDR3 size: 14 residues. V was pared by 1 base and J by 8 bases, with 15 bases between. CDR3 sequence reads: CASSVSHEVRGYTF. The CDR3 DNA sequence: TGTGCCAGCAGCGTAAGCCATGAGGTGAGAGGCTACACCTTC.

The chain employs TRBV15 and TRBJ1-4; TRBD1 is a possible D gene (5 bases). This CDR3 is built from 19 residues. V lost 3 bases and J lost 0, with 20 bases in between. CDR1 and CDR2 from the germline V gene are LNHNV and YYDKDF (reference sequence). In DNA, the CDR3 is TGTGCCACCAGCAGGGGACGACCGGGGACTACACCAACTAATGAAAAACTGTTTTTT. Residues: CATSRGRPGTTPTNEKLFF.

This clone occurred a few times. This chain connects TRBV18 to TRBJ1-3; a possible D gene is TRBD1 (6 bases). Trimming left V 4 bases short and J 9 bases short, with 19 bases between. The CDR3 sequence is 15 residues long. Germline-derived CDR1 and CDR2 are KGHSH and LQKENI. CDR3 in amino acids: CASSLGTLGHGTIYF. CDR3 DNA sequence: TGTGCCAGCTCACTCGGGACACTCGGACATGGCACCATATATTTT. The full variable domain, rest sourced from reference TRBV18 and TRBJ1-3, is NAGVMQNPRHLVRRRGQEARLRCSPMKGHSHVYWYRQLPEEGLKFMVYLQKENIIDESGMPKERFSAEFPKEGPSILRIQQVVRGDSAAYFCASSLGTLGHGTIYFGEGSWLTVV.

V is TRBV6-1 and J is TRBJ2-7; TRBD1 might be the D (5 bases). The ends were cut back, 9 bases at V and 0 bases at J, with 12 bases in the middle. The CDR3 totals 13 residues. Germline V gives CDR1 MNHNS, CDR2 SASEGT. CDR3 sequence reads: CASSTQGSYEQYF. CDR3 bases: TGTGCCAGTAGCACCCAGGGCTCCTACGAGCAGTACTTC.

V usage is TRBV7-9 and J usage is TRBJ2-1; D gene ambiguous. The germline CDR1 and CDR2 sequences are SEHNR and FQNEAQ (reference sequence). This CDR3 has 15 amino acids. Trimming took 2 bases from V and 8 from J, leaving 16 bases between them. CDR3 sequence (DNA): TGTGCCAGCAGCTTAAGAGGCGGTCCTAAGGATGAGCAGTTCTTC. This translates into CASSLRGGPKDEQFF.

The chain couples TRBV2 to TRBJ1-3; tentatively, D is TRBD1 (6 bases). The CDR3 totals 14 residues. Trimming pared 6 bases from V and 3 bases from J, leaving 12 bases between. The germline gives CDR1 SNHLY, CDR2 FYNNEI. DNA of the CDR3: TGTGCCAGCAGGGCGGCAGGGGTTGGAAACACCATATATTTT. It is translated as CASRAAGVGNTIYF. The variable domain in full, with the rest retrieved from reference TRBV2 and TRBJ1-3, is EPEVTQTPSHQVTQMGQEVILRCVPISNHLYFYWYRQILGQKVEFLVSFYNNEISEKSEIFDDQFSVERPDGSNFTLKIRSTKLEDSAMYFCASRAAGVGNTIYFGEGSWLTVV.

The chain recombines TRBV19 with TRBJ2-3, with 11 positions matching TRBD2. Trimming removed 3 bases from V and 2 bases from J; junction bases left unmatched: 4. CDR3 length: 16 residues. In germline, CDR1 is LNHDA, CDR2 SQIVND (reference sequence). The CDR3 DNA reads as TGTGCCAGTAGTATTTCTAGCGGGAGGCCCACAGATACGCAGTATTTT. Residues: CASSISSGRPTDTQYF.

The rearrangement uses TRBV10-1 and TRBJ2-7; TRBD1 agrees at 8 bases. The CDR3 is 13 residues long. Germline V lookup: CDR1 WNHNN, CDR2 SYGVQD (reference sequence). Trimming removed 2 bases from V and 9 bases from J; junction bases left unmatched: 6. In nucleotides, the CDR3 is TGCGCCAGCAGTGAGCCCGACAGGGGAAGGCAGTACTTC. The encoded protein is CASSEPDRGRQYF.

The rearrangement joins TRBV4-1 to TRBJ2-5; the match to TRBD2 covers 11 bases. The CDR3 has 16 residues. After removal of 4 bases from V and 4 bases from J, the junction contained 8 bases not matched to a gene. Germline assignment: CDR1 MGHRA and CDR2 YSYEKL. CDR3 sequence: CASSRSPGTSGETQYF. The CDR3, as DNA: TGCGCCAGCAGCCGTTCCCCTGGGACTAGCGGAGAGACCCAGTACTTC.

This clone was observed a few times. The rearrangement uses TRBV5-4 and TRBJ1-1; 8 positions match TRBD1. This CDR3 region has 15 residues. Germline V gives CDR1 SGHNT, CDR2 YYREEE (reference sequence). V dropped 0 bases and J dropped 6; count of bases not matched to a gene: 7. The CDR3 sequence: CASSLAPDREAEAFF. CDR3 sequence (DNA): TGTGCCAGCAGCTTGGCACCGGACAGGGAGGCTGAAGCTTTCTTT.

This sequence joins TRBV4-3 and TRBJ2-5; D is possibly TRBD1 (5 bases). The CDR3 is made up of 15 amino acids. Germline values: CDR1 LGHNA, CDR2 YSLEER. V was pared by 5 bases and J by 4 bases, with 17 bases between. The CDR3 bases are TGCGCCAGCAGCGCGGACATAGGGGATGGAGAGACCCAGTACTTC. Protein product: CASSADIGDGETQYF.

The chain is built from TRBV29-1 and TRBJ1-1; weak D call: TRBD1 (5 bases). The CDR3 totals 15 residues. The germline V and J ends were trimmed by 2 bases and 0 bases, with 13 bases remaining between them. Germline V gene sequence: CDR1 SQVTM, CDR2 ANQGSEA. CDR3 region: CSVEQGPPMNTEAFF. CDR3 in DNA: TGCAGCGTTGAACAGGGCCCCCCCATGAACACTGAAGCTTTCTTT.

The chain recombines TRBV28 with TRBJ2-7; D gene uncertain. Germline V gives CDR1 MDHEN, CDR2 SYDVKM. The CDR3 is 13 amino acids. Trimming left V 5 bases short and J 6 bases short, with 14 bases between. In nucleotides, the CDR3 is TGTGCCAGCAGTCCCTCTCTCCCCTCCGAGCAGTACTTC. Translation: CASSPSLPSEQYF.

The chain's CDR3 is CASSLGSGREQYF. DNA for the CDR3: TGTGCCAGCAGCTTAGGTTCAGGCCGCGAGCAGTACTTC. The chain combines TRBV7-6 with TRBJ2-7, with no clear D. Germline CDR1 reads SGHVS; CDR2 reads FNYEAQ. The length of the CDR3 is 13 residues. V dropped 1 base and J dropped 6 bases, with 10 bases sitting between them.

V and J are TRBV7-2 and TRBJ2-5, with D perhaps matching TRBD1 (6 bases). This CDR3 is built from 14 residues. From germline, CDR1 is SGHTA and CDR2 FQGNSA. V was shortened by 5 bases and J by 5 bases, with 15 bases between the two germline ends. CDR3 sequence (DNA): TGTGCCAGCAGCCCCGGACAGCCCGGTGAGACCCAGTACTTC. The encoded protein is CASSPGQPGETQYF. Full variable domain (outside the CDR3, taken from reference TRBV7-2 and TRBJ2-5): GAGVSQSPSNKVTEKGKDVELRCDPISGHTALYWYRQSLGQGLEFLIYFQGNSAPDKSGLPSDRFSAERTGGSVSTLTIQRTQQEDSAVYLCASSPGQPGETQYFGPGTRLLVL.

The J gene is TRBJ2-3, the V gene TRBV27; 7 bases agree with TRBD2. CDR1 and CDR2 from the germline V gene are MNHEY and SMNVEV (reference sequence). The CDR3 length is 14 residues. Germline trimming cut 8 bases from V and 7 bases from J; bases unmatched to any gene: 12. Here the CDR3 reads CASGGGSNQNTQYF. Here the CDR3 DNA reads TGTGCCAGCGGGGGAGGGTCAAACCAGAATACGCAGTATTTT.

This clone turned up a few times. The V gene is TRBV19, the J gene TRBJ1-5, with D hard to call. Trimming pared 8 bases from V and 5 bases from J, leaving 10 bases between. The germline gives CDR1 LNHDA, CDR2 SQIVND (reference sequence). This CDR3 contains 12 residues. The chain's CDR3 is CASRGTDQPQHF. CDR3 DNA: TGTGCCAGTCGGGGAACGGATCAGCCCCAGCATTTT.

This clone was picked up a small number of times. The chain links TRBV12-1 to TRBJ1-2; TRBD1, the table's D call, lacks a check against the DNA. TRBV12-1 is reported as a pseudogene. This CDR3 has 15 amino acids. CDR3 amino acids: CASRRTGFKNYGYTF. CDR3 bases: TGTGCCAGCAGGAGGACAGGGTTTAAAAACTATGGCTACACCTTC.